Each of the 25 T cell receptor beta chains below was sequenced from the same sample in a study of cytomegalovirus exposure and HLA in healthy donors. 60 Vbeta and 13 Jbeta primers were used in PCR. This table comes from immunoSEQ multiplex PCR, and its TCRdb copy is limited to in-frame clones, with some not included. The table has some 77,000 clones, approximately 80% seen once. Sequencing input: PBMCs. Receptors originate from a man aged 45-65 years in good health and CMV-seropositive.

A single count supports this clone. This chain joins TRBV18 and TRBJ2-7, with a weak D call TRBD2 (6 bases). The CDR3 covers 15 residues. Trimming shortened V by 3 bases and J by 0 bases, and 12 bases separated the two germline ends. Per germline, CDR1 KGHSH and CDR2 LQKENI. This CDR3 is CASSPGTDSSYEQYF. The DNA of the CDR3 is TGTGCCAGCTCACCCGGGACTGACAGCTCCTACGAGCAGTACTTC.

The chain has TRBV30 and TRBJ2-2; TRBD2 agrees at 9 bases. V gave up 5 bases and J gave up 5 bases; unmatched junction bases: 9. Germline-derived CDR1 and CDR2 are GTSNPN and SVGIG (reference sequence). This CDR3 spans 15 amino acids. The CDR3 DNA reads TGTGCCTGGGGGGTCGGCGGGAGGGGTACCGGGGAGCTGTTTTTT. Amino acid sequence: CAWGVGGRGTGELFF.

The rearrangement uses TRBV21-1 and TRBJ2-7; TRBD1, the D gene given by the table, was not confirmed from the DNA. TRBV21-1 is tagged as a pseudogene. The CDR3 totals 14 residues. As DNA, the CDR3 is TGTGCCAGCAGCATTGGGGGCGGTTCCTACGAGCAGTACTTC. This gives the protein CASSIGGGSYEQYF.

Here the CDR3 DNA reads TGCGCCAGCAGCTGGGCCGGACTAGCGGGAGGAAATGAGCAGTTCTTC. As protein: CASSWAGLAGGNEQFF. The rearrangement joins TRBV5-1 to TRBJ2-1; 14 positions match TRBD2. V trimming: 3 bases; J trimming: 7 bases; junction bases outside the gene matches: 6. The CDR3 loop spans 16 amino acids. Germline CDR1 is SGHRS and CDR2 is YFSETQ.

The chain uses TRBV2 and TRBJ2-7; D is unresolved. Germline V gene data show CDR1 as SNHLY and CDR2 as FYNNEI. The CDR3 loop spans 12 amino acids. With 8 bases removed from V and 0 bases from J, the gap between germline ends came to 8 bases. The CDR3 loop is CASSSFSYEQYF. The CDR3 region has the DNA TGTGCCAGCTCTAGTTTCTCCTACGAGCAGTACTTC. The whole variable domain, filled in from reference TRBV2 and TRBJ2-7, reads EPEVTQTPSHQVTQMGQEVILRCVPISNHLYFYWYRQILGQKVEFLVSFYNNEISEKSEIFDDQFSVERPDGSNFTLKIRSTKLEDSAMYFCASSSFSYEQYFGPGTRLTVT.

This clone was counted only a few times. CDR3 bases: TGCGCCAGCAGCCGAGGGGCTAGCGGGACTCTCGAGCAGTACTTC. It yields the protein CASSRGASGTLEQYF. The chain carries TRBV5-1 and TRBJ2-7; 9 nucleotides align to TRBD2. V shed 4 bases, J shed 6 bases, and the junction held 11 bases outside the gene matches. The CDR3 runs to 15 residues. Germline CDR1 SGHRS, CDR2 YFSETQ.

The J gene is TRBJ2-7, the V gene TRBV7-2, with 9 bases that match TRBD1. The ends lost 4 bases at V and 2 bases at J; junction bases unmatched: 3. The CDR3 has 14 amino acids. Germline V gene data show CDR1 as SGHTA and CDR2 as FQGNSA. DNA of the CDR3: TGTGCCAGCAGCTGGGGGACAGGGCCCTACGAGCAGTACTTC. Residues: CASSWGTGPYEQYF.

In its sample, this clone was seen a few times. The chain carries TRBV30 and TRBJ2-7; D may be TRBD1 (5 bases). Trimming removed 5 bases at V and 7 bases at J, with 21 bases between. Germline V gene lookup returns CDR1 GTSNPN and CDR2 SVGIG (reference sequence). This CDR3 has 14 residues. CDR3 sequence: CAWDLGTAQGEQYF. CDR3 coding DNA: TGTGCCTGGGATTTAGGTACTGCGCAGGGAGAGCAGTACTTC.

This clone was detected a few times. This sequence joins TRBV4-1 and TRBJ1-1; 9 nucleotides agree with TRBD1. This CDR3 is built from 12 residues. Looked up from germline, CDR1 is MGHRA and CDR2 is YSYEKL. J gave up 11 bases and V 2 bases, and 3 bases lay outside the gene matches. The CDR3 nucleotides are TGCGCCAGCAGCCAAAAAACAGGGGGCGCTTTCTTT. Its translation: CASSQKTGGAFF.

This rearrangement joins TRBV30 to TRBJ1-1; 8 bases agree with TRBD1. In germline, CDR1 is GTSNPN, CDR2 SVGIG (reference sequence). The CDR3 runs 11 residues. The J segment lost 8 bases and the V segment lost 3 bases, leaving 2 bases of the junction unmatched. For the CDR3, the DNA is TGTGCCTGGAGACAGGGGGTCGAAGCTTTCTTT. It codes for CAWRQGVEAFF. Full variable domain (rest looked up from reference TRBV30 and TRBJ1-1): SQTIHQWPATLVQPVGSPLSLECTVEGTSNPNLYWYRQAAGRGLQLLFYSVGIGQISSEVPQNLSASRPQDRQFILSSKKLLLSDSGFYLCAWRQGVEAFFGQGTRLTVV.

This chain joins TRBV27 and TRBJ1-2; TRBD1 might be the D (5 bases). V shed 3 bases and J shed 8 bases, with 19 bases lying between them. Germline-derived CDR1 and CDR2 are MNHEY and SMNVEV (reference sequence). There are 15 residues in the CDR3. The CDR3 loop is CASSFPKGPSAGYTF. CDR3 DNA: TGTGCCAGCAGTTTTCCCAAGGGGCCTTCTGCGGGCTACACCTTC.

A remark on this clone: Its ends do not fully match the called genes, so a read error is possible. The J gene is TRBJ1-5, the V gene TRBV5-6; D is perhaps TRBD1 (5 bases). The germline V gene has CDR1 SGHDT and CDR2 YYEEEE. This CDR3 has 15 amino acids. CDR3 nucleotide sequence: TGTGCCAGCAGCTTGAAAGGGGAAAGCAATCAGTCCCAGCATTTT. Translated: CASSLKGESNQSQHF.

The V call is TRBV7-2, the J call TRBJ2-3; D might be TRBD1 (7 bases). The CDR3 runs to 14 residues. Germline CDR1 SGHTA, CDR2 FQGNSA. Trimming pared 11 bases from V and 0 bases from J, leaving 15 bases between. CDR3 in amino acids: CASQTGTSTDTQYF. Here the CDR3 DNA reads TGTGCCTCCCAGACAGGGACTAGCACAGATACGCAGTATTTT. Full variable domain (outside the CDR3, taken from reference TRBV7-2 and TRBJ2-3): GAGVSQSPSNKVTEKGKDVELRCDPISGHTALYWYRQSLGQGLEFLIYFQGNSAPDKSGLPSDRFSAERTGGSVSTLTIQRTQQEDSAVYLCASQTGTSTDTQYFGPGTRLTVL.

Of note for this clone: The germline gene is not matched at one end of the junction; a read error may be the cause. This chain uses TRBV27 with TRBJ2-6, with D perhaps matching TRBD1 (5 bases). Germline CDR1 MNHEY, CDR2 SMNVEV (reference sequence). The CDR3 runs 15 residues. CDR3 loop: CASSSLQSGANGLTF. The DNA for the CDR3 is TGTGCCAGCAGTTCCCTCCAGTCTGGGGCCAACGGCCTGACTTTC. The complete variable domain, with remaining parts taken from reference TRBV27 and TRBJ2-6, reads EAQVTQNPRYLITVTGKKLTVTCSQNMNHEYMSWYRQDPGLGLRQIYYSMNVEVTDKGDVPEGYKVSRKEKRNFPLILESPSPNQTSLYFCASSSLQSGANGLTFGAGSRLTVL.

The rearrangement uses TRBV10-3 and TRBJ1-4; D is possibly TRBD1 (6 bases). The length of the CDR3 is 13 residues. Per the germline V gene, CDR1 is ENHRY and CDR2 is SYGVKD. Trimming removed 6 bases from V and 13 bases from J, with 18 bases in between. The CDR3 sequence is CAIRAGGAEGLFF. CDR3 bases: TGTGCCATCAGAGCGGGGGGGGCCGAGGGACTGTTTTTT.

This rearrangement joins TRBV30 to TRBJ2-3; tentatively, D is TRBD2 (6 bases). The CDR3 has 16 amino acids. Trimming removed 7 bases from V and 1 base from J, with 21 bases in between. The germline V gene has CDR1 GTSNPN and CDR2 SVGIG (reference sequence). This CDR3 reads CALNRDLGLGTDTQYF. For the CDR3, the DNA is TGTGCCTTGAACCGGGACTTGGGGTTGGGCACAGATACGCAGTATTTT.

The chain links TRBV4-3 to TRBJ2-3; D not resolved. The CDR3 runs 17 residues. The V gene lost 4 bases and the J gene lost 4 bases, with 21 bases spanning the gap. CDR1 is LGHNA, CDR2 YSLEER, per germline. CDR3 DNA: TGCGCCAGCAGCCCACAAAGGAGCCTCTTTGTTCCAGATACGCAGTATTTT. This gives the protein CASSPQRSLFVPDTQYF.

The rearrangement links TRBV29-1 to TRBJ2-1; TRBD2 agrees at 12 bases. V was pared by 3 bases and J by 6 bases, with 9 bases of the junction left unmatched. The CDR3 consists of 16 residues. The V gene's germline CDR1 is SQVTM and CDR2 ANQGSEA. CDR3 region: CSVDGLSSGRANEQFF. CDR3 nucleotides: TGCAGCGTTGACGGTCTATCTAGCGGGAGGGCCAATGAGCAGTTCTTC.

The chain employs TRBV19 and TRBJ1-1; D is uncertain. Per the germline V gene, CDR1 is LNHDA and CDR2 is SQIVND (reference sequence). V was cut by 5 bases and J by 5 bases, with 6 bases left in between. The CDR3 has 11 residues. CDR3 in DNA: TGTGCCAGTAGTTGGAGGACTGAAGCTTTCTTT. This codes for CASSWRTEAFF.

A remark on this clone: Germline and junction disagree at one end, which may indicate a read error. The chain joins TRBV7-9 to TRBJ1-1, with D possibly being TRBD1 (5 bases). CDR1 and CDR2 (germline): SEHNR, FQNEAQ (reference sequence). The CDR3 has 13 amino acids. Here the CDR3 DNA reads TGTTCCAGCAGCTTCAGCAGGGATAGTGAAGCTTTCTTT. Amino acids: CSSSFSRDSEAFF.

The V gene is TRBV2, the J gene TRBJ2-7; 11 nucleotides match TRBD2. Germline V gives CDR1 SNHLY, CDR2 FYNNEI. This CDR3 comprises 14 residues. The ends lost 4 bases at V and 6 bases at J; junction bases unmatched: 5. CDR3 sequence (DNA): TGTGCCAGCAGTGGACTAGCGGGATTGCGCGAGCAGTACTTC. Translation gives CASSGLAGLREQYF.

The genes are TRBV7-9 and TRBJ1-3; no reliable D call. Trimming cost V 1 base and J 4 bases, with 8 bases left between them. This CDR3 is built from 14 residues. The germline CDR1 and CDR2 sequences are SEHNR and FQNEAQ (reference sequence). Here the CDR3 reads CASSLGRVGNTIYF. The CDR3 DNA sequence: TGTGCCAGCAGCTTAGGGCGGGTCGGAAACACCATATATTTT.

The chain has TRBV25-1 and TRBJ2-5, with no clear D. The DNA end is a closer match to TRBJ2-7, so the J assignment may be wrong. Germline V lookup: CDR1 MGHDK, CDR2 SYGVNS. The CDR3 sequence is 16 residues long. Written as DNA, the CDR3 is TGTGCCAGCAGTGAATCTGGGCGCCAGAGCTCCTACGAGCAGTACTTC. Amino acid sequence: CASSESGRQSSYEQYF.

The rearrangement links TRBV7-2 to TRBJ2-3, with TRBD1 matching over 10 bases. V lost 4 bases, J lost 4 bases, and 5 bases stayed unmatched. The CDR3 length is 15 residues. The germline V gene encodes CDR1 SGHTA and CDR2 FQGNSA. The CDR3 nucleotides are TGTGCCAGCAGCTCCGGGGACAGGGGATCAGATACGCAGTATTTT. Its translation is CASSSGDRGSDTQYF.

This clone occurred a few times. The chain is built from TRBV21-1 and TRBJ2-7; the D call TRBD2 from the table was never checked on the DNA. TRBV21-1 is listed as a pseudogene. This CDR3 spans 21 amino acids. In DNA, the CDR3 is TGTGCCAGCAGCAACACCCTGGCGACTAGCGGGACGTACGGAAAACCCTACGAGCAGTACTTC. It codes for CASSNTLATSGTYGKPYEQYF.